One sample yielded the 32 T cell receptor beta chains listed below, sequenced in a study of cytomegalovirus exposure and HLA in healthy donors. In the PCR, 60 Vbeta and 13 Jbeta primers were used. The method was immunoSEQ multiplex PCR; TCRdb's version includes in-frame clones alone and lacks a portion of them. Seen here are some 200,000 clones, roughly 83% observed once, and the top ten hold around 0.38%. Sequenced sample: PBMCs. Receptors originate from a male donor in good health and CMV-seropositive.

CDR3 loop: CASRSGKGQGADEQFF. The CDR3 coding sequence is TGTGCCAGCAGAAGCGGTAAGGGACAGGGGGCCGATGAGCAGTTCTTC. This sequence joins TRBV11-2 and TRBJ2-1; TRBD1 aligns across 12 bases. The germline gives CDR1 SGHAT, CDR2 FQNNGV. Losses at the gene ends were 6 bases for V and 8 bases for J; bases not matched to a gene: 11. CDR3 length equals 16 residues.

The chain links TRBV19 to TRBJ1-5, with 8 bases identical to TRBD1. The CDR3 has 15 residues. CDR1 is LNHDA and CDR2 is SQIVND in the germline V gene (reference sequence). V dropped 3 bases and J dropped 7; count of bases not matched to a gene: 8. The CDR3, as DNA: TGTGCCAGTAGTATGCGGGGACAGGAGGGGCAGCCCCAGCATTTT. It codes for CASSMRGQEGQPQHF.

This clone was counted a single time. The V gene is TRBV9, the J gene TRBJ2-3; tentative D call: TRBD1 (5 bases). Trimming cost V 3 bases and J 0 bases, with 8 bases left between them. Germline CDR1 and CDR2: SGDLS and YYNGEE. CDR3 size: 14 residues. The CDR3 nucleotides are TGTGCCAGCAGCGCCCAGGGTAGCACAGATACGCAGTATTTT. This codes for CASSAQGSTDTQYF.

This clone was seen only a few times. The rearrangement links TRBV2 to TRBJ1-2; 9 nucleotides line up with TRBD1. V dropped 7 bases and J dropped 5; count of bases not matched to a gene: 11. This CDR3 region has 15 residues. Per the germline V gene, CDR1 is SNHLY and CDR2 is FYNNEI. CDR3 DNA sequence: TGTGCCAGCAACCCGAATGGTGGGACAGGGTATGGCTACACCTTC. Amino acid sequence: CASNPNGGTGYGYTF.

The chain has TRBV14 and TRBJ1-4; weak D call: TRBD1 (5 bases). Trimming cost V 2 bases and J 7 bases, with 17 bases left between them. Germline assignment: CDR1 SGHDN and CDR2 FVKESK. The length of the CDR3 is 16 residues. The CDR3, as DNA: TGTGCCAGCAGCCAAAATCGTGCAGGGCGGAGTGAAAAACTGTTTTTT. Translation: CASSQNRAGRSEKLFF.

This clone showed up just once. The CDR3 nucleotides read TGTGCCAGTAGTGTCAGACAGGGCTGGACCGGGGAGCTGTTTTTT. Its protein is CASSVRQGWTGELFF. The chain combines TRBV19 with TRBJ2-2; 7 bases match TRBD1. The V gene end was trimmed by 5 bases and the J gene end by 5 bases; junction bases not matched to a gene: 8. This CDR3 contains 15 residues. Germline V gene sequence: CDR1 LNHDA, CDR2 SQIVND (reference sequence). Together with reference TRBV19 and TRBJ2-2, the CDR3 gives the full variable domain: DGGITQSPKYLFRKEGQNVTLSCEQNLNHDAMYWYRQDPGQGLRLIYYSQIVNDFQKGDIAEGYSVSREKKESFPLTVTSAQKNPTAFYLCASSVRQGWTGELFFGEGSRLTVL.

This clone was detected only a few times. Sequence at one end of the junction differs from germline and may be a read error. The J gene is TRBJ2-7, the V gene TRBV7-9; TRBD1 agrees at 9 bases. This CDR3 spans 17 amino acids. Germline V gene lookup returns CDR1 SEHNR and CDR2 FQNEAQ (reference sequence). The CDR3 protein is CSSSLHPGQGLTYEQYF. The CDR3 coding sequence is TGTTCCAGCAGCCTTCACCCCGGACAGGGGCTAACCTACGAGCAGTACTTC.

The CDR3 protein is CASISPRGYEQYF. In DNA form, the CDR3 reads TGTGCCAGCATTTCTCCTCGCGGCTACGAGCAGTACTTC. V gene TRBV27 combines with J gene TRBJ2-7; D gene uncertain. This CDR3 is built from 13 residues. With 7 bases removed from V and 3 bases from J, the gap between germline ends came to 13 bases. Germline lookup yields CDR1 MNHEY and CDR2 SMNVEV (reference sequence).

A word on this clone: The junction departs from the called germline gene at one end, perhaps through a read error. The chain links TRBV5-8 to TRBJ2-7; 7 bases align to TRBD1. The CDR3 spans 13 residues. Looked up from germline, CDR1 is SGHTS and CDR2 is YDEGEE. The CDR3 reads CASSLDRSYEQYF. Here the CDR3 DNA reads TGTGCCAGCAGTTTGGACAGGTCCTACGAGCAGTACTTC.

The rearrangement joins TRBV7-9 to TRBJ1-6, with D unclear. Trimming stripped 7 bases from V and 9 bases from J, with 16 bases between. Per germline, CDR1 SEHNR and CDR2 FQNEAQ (reference sequence). CDR3 length equals 14 residues. DNA for the CDR3: TGTGCCAGCACCGAGAGGCAGTCGGGTTCACCCCTCCACTTT. This codes for CASTERQSGSPLHF.

The genes are TRBV7-8 and TRBJ1-2; TRBD1 agrees at 7 bases. V gave up 5 bases and J gave up 4 bases; unmatched junction bases: 13. The CDR3 is made up of 16 amino acids. From germline, CDR1 is SGHVS and CDR2 FQNEAQ. For the CDR3, the DNA is TGTGCCAGCAGCACGGGACAGTCCCTAAACGGCTATGGCTACACCTTC. The encoded protein is CASSTGQSLNGYGYTF.

Written as DNA, the CDR3 is TGTGCCAGCAGTCTCATAGCGGGAGAAGGCTACGAGCAGTACTTC. This sequence encodes CASSLIAGEGYEQYF. V usage is TRBV28 and J usage is TRBJ2-5; 9 positions match TRBD2. The DNA matches TRBJ2-7 better at its end, which makes the J call doubtful. Germline loops: CDR1 MDHEN, CDR2 SYDVKM. The CDR3 loop spans 15 amino acids.

The V gene is TRBV11-3, the J gene TRBJ2-2; 9 bases are shared with TRBD1. CDR1 is SGHNT, CDR2 YENEEA, per germline. This CDR3 contains 13 residues. The V and J ends lost 11 bases and 4 bases, in that order; junction bases with no gene match: 5. The DNA for the CDR3 is TGTGCCTCCGGGACAGGGATCACCGGGGAGCTGTTTTTT. It translates to CASGTGITGELFF.

The chain combines TRBV6-6 with TRBJ2-3, with TRBD1 matching 7 bases. The ends lost 4 bases at V and 0 bases at J; junction bases unmatched: 7. The CDR3 has 16 residues. Germline CDR1 reads MNHNY; CDR2 reads SVGAGI (reference sequence). The CDR3, as DNA: TGTGCCAGCAGTTCCGACAGGGCAGATAGCACAGATACGCAGTATTTT. It yields the protein CASSSDRADSTDTQYF.

The rearrangement links TRBV4-1 to TRBJ1-5; TRBD1 aligns across 9 bases. V gave up 4 bases and J gave up 9 bases; unmatched junction bases: 7. Per germline, CDR1 MGHRA and CDR2 YSYEKL. This CDR3 comprises 14 residues. The CDR3 is CASSLGDRERPQHF. Here the CDR3 DNA reads TGCGCCAGCAGCCTAGGGGACAGGGAGCGGCCCCAGCATTTT.

This sequence joins TRBV6-5 and TRBJ1-2; 8 nucleotides agree with TRBD1. Germline loops: CDR1 MNHEY, CDR2 SVGAGI. The J segment lost 5 bases and the V segment lost 5 bases, leaving 7 bases of the junction unmatched. The CDR3 is made up of 14 amino acids. For the CDR3, the DNA is TGTGCCAGCAGTGAGATACAGGGGGGGTATGGCTACACCTTC. This sequence encodes CASSEIQGGYGYTF.

The sample holds a few counts of this clone. The rearrangement links TRBV18 to TRBJ1-4; D uncertain. V was cut by 2 bases and J by 4 bases, with 5 bases left in between. Germline lookup yields CDR1 KGHSH and CDR2 LQKENI. The CDR3 loop spans 13 amino acids. The CDR3 protein is CASSPVLNEKLFF. DNA for the CDR3: TGTGCCAGCTCACCAGTACTTAATGAAAAACTGTTTTTT.

The chain recombines TRBV15 with TRBJ1-5, with D perhaps matching TRBD1 (5 bases). Per germline, CDR1 LNHNV and CDR2 YYDKDF (reference sequence). The CDR3 is made up of 16 amino acids. The V gene lost 1 base and the J gene lost 0 bases, with 10 bases spanning the gap. CDR3 in amino acids: CATSRGWGGSNQPQHF. The CDR3 region has the DNA TGTGCCACCAGCAGAGGATGGGGGGGTAGCAATCAGCCCCAGCATTTT.

This clone was observed a single time. The chain combines TRBV27 with TRBJ2-3; TRBD2 agrees at 9 bases. Per the germline V gene, CDR1 is MNHEY and CDR2 is SMNVEV (reference sequence). Trimming removed 6 bases from V and 5 bases from J; junction bases left unmatched: 3. This CDR3 has 13 amino acids. The CDR3 loop is CASRLAGEDTQYF. The CDR3 DNA reads TGTGCCAGCAGGTTAGCGGGAGAAGATACGCAGTATTTT.

The chain carries TRBV10-3 and TRBJ2-5; D uncertain. Germline CDR1 ENHRY, CDR2 SYGVKD. The CDR3 totals 11 residues. V gave up 5 bases and J gave up 5 bases, with 6 bases separating them. CDR3 in DNA: TGTGCCATCAGTTCCTCGGAGACCCAGTACTTC. Its protein is CAISSSETQYF.

In this sample, this clone turned up once. The gene calls are TRBV19 and TRBJ1-1; 7 bases are shared with TRBD1. J gave up 6 bases and V 11 bases, and 15 bases lay outside the gene matches. The CDR3 is 14 amino acids. The germline gives CDR1 LNHDA, CDR2 SQIVND (reference sequence). The CDR3 reads CASFEQGKGAEAFF. The CDR3 bases are TGTGCCTCCTTCGAACAGGGGAAGGGCGCTGAAGCTTTCTTT.

The CDR3 is CASSPGSRNEQFF. CDR3 DNA sequence: TGTGCCAGCAGCCCGGGGTCTCGGAATGAGCAGTTCTTC. The chain carries TRBV7-2 and TRBJ2-1, with D possibly matching TRBD2 (5 bases). Germline V gene lookup returns CDR1 SGHTA and CDR2 FQGNSA. CDR3 size: 13 residues. Trimming pared 5 bases from V and 7 bases from J, leaving 12 bases between.

The J gene is TRBJ1-3, the V gene TRBV11-2; D unresolved. The CDR3 spans 16 residues. Germline lookup yields CDR1 SGHAT and CDR2 FQNNGV. V was shortened by 5 bases and J by 5 bases, with 19 bases between the two germline ends. CDR3 sequence reads: CASSHYRLTTRNTIYF. As DNA, the CDR3 is TGTGCCAGCAGCCACTACCGGTTAACGACGCGAAACACCATATATTTT.

V is TRBV9 and J is TRBJ2-7; TRBD1 is a possible D gene (6 bases). Germline CDR1 is SGDLS and CDR2 is YYNGEE. Trimming removed 0 bases from V and 0 bases from J, with 10 bases in between. This CDR3 contains 15 residues. CDR3 region: CASSVEGVASYEQYF. Here the CDR3 DNA reads TGTGCCAGCAGCGTAGAGGGGGTGGCCTCCTACGAGCAGTACTTC.

The J gene is TRBJ2-2, the V gene TRBV6-1; TRBD2 aligns across 8 bases. From germline, CDR1 is MNHNS and CDR2 SASEGT. The trim removed 6 bases at V and 3 bases at J, leaving 6 bases unmatched. The CDR3 has 15 amino acids. CDR3 in DNA: TGTGCCAGCAGAGCGGGGGAGATGTACACCGGGGAGCTGTTTTTT. Translating it yields CASRAGEMYTGELFF.

The chain uses TRBV6-5 and TRBJ1-3, with D possibly TRBD1 on 5 matching bases. The ends were cut back, 6 bases at V and 4 bases at J, with 10 bases in the middle. Germline V gives CDR1 MNHEY, CDR2 SVGAGI. This CDR3 has 13 amino acids. This CDR3 is CASREGPGNTIYF. The CDR3 DNA follows: TGTGCCAGCAGGGAGGGGCCGGGAAACACCATATATTTT.

V and J are TRBV4-2 and TRBJ1-4; a weak D match, TRBD1 (6 bases). Trimming took off 0 bases at V and 11 bases at J, with 13 bases between the two ends. CDR1 LGHNA and CDR2 YNFKEQ come from the germline V gene. This CDR3 spans 14 amino acids. CDR3: CASSQDVGGRKLFF. CDR3 bases: TGTGCCAGCAGCCAAGATGTTGGGGGCAGGAAACTGTTTTTT.

The chain is built from TRBV4-3 and TRBJ2-1; 11 positions agree with TRBD2. In germline, CDR1 is LGHNA, CDR2 YSLEER. This CDR3 has 16 residues. V was clipped by 3 bases and J by 6 bases; unmatched bases: 7. CDR3: CASSHEPSGGPNEQFF. The CDR3 DNA is TGCGCCAGCAGCCATGAGCCTAGCGGGGGGCCCAATGAGCAGTTCTTC.

This clone was counted between two and nine times. The chain has TRBV6-1 and TRBJ1-3, with 9 bases fitting TRBD1. In germline, CDR1 is MNHNS, CDR2 SASEGT. This CDR3 region has 14 residues. V lost 2 bases and J lost 8; bases outside the gene matches: 4. The CDR3 sequence is CASSELGQGHTIYF. DNA of the CDR3: TGTGCCAGCAGTGAACTGGGACAGGGCCACACCATATATTTT.

The chain recombines TRBV7-9 with TRBJ1-2; TRBD1 is a possible D gene (5 bases). V was shortened by 3 bases and J by 14 bases, with 16 bases between the two germline ends. CDR3 size: 12 residues. Germline V lookup: CDR1 SEHNR, CDR2 FQNEAQ (reference sequence). The CDR3 loop reads CASSFGGEPRTF. The CDR3 nucleotides are TGTGCCAGCAGCTTTGGGGGGGAACCCCGGACCTTC.

V gene TRBV5-6 combines with J gene TRBJ2-1; 10 nucleotides line up with TRBD1. The CDR3 is 16 residues long. The V and J ends lost 4 bases and 7 bases, in that order; junction bases with no gene match: 11. Germline V gene sequence: CDR1 SGHDT, CDR2 YYEEEE. The CDR3 protein is CASSGDRGRIGNEQFF. The DNA of the CDR3 is TGTGCCAGCAGCGGTGACAGGGGGCGCATAGGGAATGAGCAGTTCTTC.

This clone was picked up a small number of times. V gene TRBV27 combines with J gene TRBJ1-1; TRBD1 is a possible D gene (5 bases). The CDR3 loop spans 17 amino acids. Germline V lookup: CDR1 MNHEY, CDR2 SMNVEV (reference sequence). V lost 4 bases and J 1 base, leaving 19 bases between the germline ends. CDR3: CASSSPPGLWTNTEAFF. CDR3 DNA sequence: TGTGCCAGCAGTTCCCCCCCAGGGTTGTGGACGAACACTGAAGCTTTCTTT.